This TCR beta chain was recovered during a study of shared clonotypes between healthy human individuals (dated by TCRdb to 2018 to 2020). About the full investigation: A few men and a couple of women, aged 18 to 49 years, made up the cohort. Different laboratories and diverse techniques were used to prepare libraries and sequence TCR repertoires, to increase sequencing depth and limit assay-specific biases. Per donor, leukapheresis produced somewhere between about 0.8 and 9.5 billion PBMCs. To estimate repertoire size and how much clonotype sharing occurs between individuals, the study deeply sequenced the blood TCR repertoires of roughly 5 healthy adults. For each donor, CD4 naive and CD4 memory were each given three plates, CD8 naive was given two plates, and CD8 memory was given one plate.

The paper's findings and limits, for the study overall: Incomplete sequencing was indicated by rarefaction of sorted-subset datasets, despite the large sequencing depth. Compared with non-shared clonotypes, clonotypes shared by all four sorted-subset donors had higher generation probabilities. Because the study included only a small number of donors, the genetic and exposure-history diversity represented was limited. Sampling was limited to blood, and TCR repertoires in tissue likely differ from TCR repertoires in blood. Estimated clonotype richness was generally larger for naive than for memory subsets. Based on pairwise subsampling, the degree of clonotype sharing among donors was expected to be affected by sequencing depth. Around 5.4% of naive CD4, approximately 3.7% of naive CD8, roughly 2.4% of memory CD4, and around 0.42% of memory CD8 clonotypes were shared across a few donors.

Based on the germline V gene, the CDR1 and CDR2 sequences are MNHEY and SVGAGI. Inclusive of the bounding cysteine and phenylalanine, the CDR3 is 15 residues long. Just CDR3 DNA is preserved here, 45 bases in frame from base 1. V loses 0 bases of germline sequence and J loses 2 bases, and the interval between the two ends is 8 bases. For the CD8 naive samples, CD45RO-negative cells were positively selected for CCR7, yielding a CD45RA+CCR7+ population from which TemRA cells were excluded. The donors were healthy, HIV-negative adults who had no recently reported acute infections or vaccinations. Every donor was a Caucasian adult living in Nashville, Tennessee, USA. After blood collection by leukapheresis, PBMCs were isolated using Ficoll-Histopaque density gradient centrifugation and then cryopreserved in the vapor phase of liquid nitrogen. Purity and quantity of every magnetically sorted T cell population were checked by analytical flow cytometry. Each sorted fraction had its genomic DNA isolated and then quantified by UV absorbance on a Nanodrop 2000c.

Concerning this clone: Its cognate antigen has yet to be identified. No base qualities exist here, and no much larger clone lies one base off it.

Using the deep immunoSEQ assay, TCR CDR3 regions were amplified from genomic DNA by multiplex PCR. Extracted genomic DNA from each cell subset was distributed evenly across all wells of several immunoSEQ 96-well plates, and each plate was treated as a replicate. Each replicate PCR for sorted subsets received roughly 0.2 ug genomic DNA, equal to roughly 30,000 T cell genomes. The purified libraries were quantified using a Qubit 3.0 fluorometer, sized with a Bioanalyzer 2100, and then quantified again using the KAPA Library Quantification kit. A separate single-read 150-cycle Illumina NextSeq 550 flow cell was used to sequence each immunoSEQ 96-well plate. The paper's processing steps were these. Because the immunoSEQ output included only junctional sequences and no quality scores, the filtering could not be the same as the filtering used for full-length reads. To assign V/J genes and CDR3, sequences were annotated using PyIR, a Python wrapper for IgBLAST v1.9, with IMGT germline references. Reads were removed for weak V/J assignments (E-value above 1e-6), missing CDR3, stop codons, out-of-frame junctions, or ambiguous translated residues. V3J clonotypes were defined as sequences sharing the same inferred V gene, J gene, and CDR3 amino acid sequence. Percentage overlap between repertoires was computed as shared unique clonotypes divided by the size of the smaller repertoire. Repertoire richness was assessed with RTK rarefaction, the Chao1 estimator, and Recon v2.1 estimates of unobserved clonotypes. OLGA was used to compute generation probabilities for all TCRbeta clonotypes that the gDNA method yielded from a handful of donors. TCRdb retrieved this table from immuneACCESS and kept in-frame rearrangements only. Not all clones are present; in checked studies, unresolved V genes account for under half, and no reason is known for the remainder. V and J calls and clone size are those listed in that table; D and trimming were worked out from the DNA. In all, the sample holds fewer than 1 million clones, and 90% to 98% of those were seen once. The top ten hold less than 0.25% of the sample.

The V gene is TRBV6-5 and the J gene is TRBJ1-3, with a tentative D gene TRBD1 over 5 matching bases. Material: naive CD8+ T cells sorted from blood. The sample's cell subset or site label is to be understood as: CD45RA+CCR7+. The clonotype originates from a man aged 25 to 45 in good health. The DNA reads as follows: TGTGCCAGCAGTTACTCGACGGGGGCTGGAAACACCATATATTTT. Its protein is CASSYSTGAGNTIYF.